Listed here are 18 T cell receptor beta chains from one sample, sequenced in a study of blood T cell repertoires in COVID-19. The assay was immunoSEQ multiplex PCR, and TCRdb's table has in-frame clones only and misses some. The repertoire holds hundreds of thousands of clones, with 80% to 85% as singletons. Sequenced material: peripheral blood. These receptors were obtained from a woman aged 80 or older with active or convalescent COVID-19.

This sequence joins TRBV12-3 or TRBV12-4 and TRBJ2-7; D gene uncertain. The CDR3 runs to 13 residues. The V end was cut by 2 bases, the J end by 7 bases, with 12 bases between. The CDR3 reads CASSLNHVLEQYF. The DNA for the CDR3 is TGTGCCAGCAGTTTAAACCATGTCCTAGAGCAGTACTTC.

The chain couples TRBV10-3 to TRBJ2-5; the match to TRBD2 covers 9 bases. Germline lookup yields CDR1 ENHRY and CDR2 SYGVKD. The CDR3 contains 15 residues. Unmatched junction bases numbered 4, after V lost 2 bases and J lost 3 bases. CDR3 residues: CAISESGGREETQYF. The CDR3 region has the DNA TGTGCCATCAGTGAGAGCGGGGGGCGGGAAGAGACCCAGTACTTC.

The chain is built from TRBV19 and TRBJ2-2, with TRBD1 as a possible D gene (5 bases). Trimming shortened V by 6 bases and J by 1 base, and 15 bases separated the two germline ends. This CDR3 is built from 16 residues. Germline assignment: CDR1 LNHDA and CDR2 SQIVND (reference sequence). The CDR3, as DNA: TGTGCCAGTAGCAATACAGGTGGCGGGAACACCGGGGAGCTGTTTTTT. It encodes CASSNTGGGNTGELFF.

As concerns this clone: The junction departs from the called germline gene at one end, perhaps through a read error. The J gene is TRBJ2-5, the V gene TRBV7-7; D might be TRBD1 (6 bases). Germline values: CDR1 SSHAT, CDR2 FNYEAQ (reference sequence). This CDR3 has 18 amino acids. The CDR3 protein is CASSLGVEGQPSRETQYF. CDR3 sequence (DNA): TGTGCTAGCAGCTTAGGGGTTGAAGGACAGCCTTCTAGGGAGACCCAGTACTTC.

The rearrangement uses TRBV7-3 and TRBJ2-2; 7 nucleotides line up with TRBD1. Germline lookup yields CDR1 SGHTA and CDR2 FQGTGA. CDR3 length: 13 residues. Trimming at V came to 2 bases and at J to 6 bases, leaving 0 bases not matched to a gene. The CDR3 here is CASSLDRAGELFF. The CDR3, as DNA: TGTGCCAGCAGCTTAGACAGGGCCGGGGAGCTGTTTTTT.

V usage is TRBV15 and J usage is TRBJ1-5, with D possibly TRBD1 on 6 matching bases. V lost 8 bases, J lost 1 base, and 21 bases lay in between. Germline V CDR1 and CDR2: LNHNV, YYDKDF (reference sequence). This CDR3 is built from 17 residues. CDR3 amino acids: CATEPGNRARSNQPQHF. CDR3 in DNA: TGTGCCACCGAACCAGGAAACAGGGCGAGAAGCAATCAGCCCCAGCATTTT. The whole variable domain, remainder taken from reference TRBV15 and TRBJ1-5, is DAMVIQNPRYQVTQFGKPVTLSCSQTLNHNVMYWYQQKSSQAPKLLFHYYDKDFNNEADTPDNFQSRRPNTSFCFLDIRSPGLGDTAMYLCATEPGNRARSNQPQHFGDGTRLSIL.

In its sample, this clone was seen a few times. Other DNA sequences in the same sample also yield this CDR3. The V call is TRBV9, the J call TRBJ1-5, with a possible D match to TRBD1 (5 bases). V was clipped by 3 bases and J by 0 bases, with 7 bases between them. Germline V gives CDR1 SGDLS, CDR2 YYNGEE. The CDR3 has 14 amino acids. Here the CDR3 DNA reads TGTGCCAGCAGCGCGACAGATAGCAATCAGCCCCAGCATTTT. Translated: CASSATDSNQPQHF.

The chain has TRBV30 and TRBJ1-2, with TRBD1 matching over 9 bases. Germline lookup yields CDR1 GTSNPN and CDR2 SVGIG (reference sequence). This CDR3 is built from 12 residues. V was clipped by 4 bases and J by 6 bases; unmatched bases: 3. The CDR3: CAWNRDRDGYTF. For the CDR3, the DNA is TGTGCCTGGAACCGGGACAGGGATGGCTACACCTTC. The whole variable domain, filled in from reference TRBV30 and TRBJ1-2, reads SQTIHQWPATLVQPVGSPLSLECTVEGTSNPNLYWYRQAAGRGLQLLFYSVGIGQISSEVPQNLSASRPQDRQFILSSKKLLLSDSGFYLCAWNRDRDGYTFGSGTRLTVV.

The V gene is TRBV29-1, the J gene TRBJ2-1, with a weak D call TRBD2 (6 bases). CDR1 and CDR2 from the germline V gene are SQVTM and ANQGSEA. The CDR3 totals 17 residues. The V end lost 4 bases, the J end lost 6 bases, and 25 bases lay between the germline ends. The DNA of the CDR3 is TGCAGCGTTGTGGGCCTGGGGGACGAACTAGCACCCAATGAGCAGTTCTTC. Translated, it gives CSVVGLGDELAPNEQFF.

The DNA for the CDR3 is TGCGCCAGCAGCTTGGACAGGGGTGGAGAAAAACTGTTTTTT. Translated: CASSLDRGGEKLFF. V and J are TRBV5-1 and TRBJ1-4; 7 positions match TRBD1. CDR1 SGHRS and CDR2 YFSETQ come from the germline V gene. The CDR3 totals 14 residues. V lost 0 bases, J lost 8 bases, and 4 bases stayed unmatched.

The genes are TRBV5-1 and TRBJ2-2; a possible D gene is TRBD1 (6 bases). V gave up 7 bases and J gave up 1 base, with 11 bases separating them. The CDR3 runs to 14 residues. The V gene's germline CDR1 is SGHRS and CDR2 YFSETQ. The CDR3 DNA sequence: TGCGCCAGCTACGGGACACTGAACACCGGGGAGCTGTTTTTT. Translated: CASYGTLNTGELFF.

The chain joins TRBV6-5 to TRBJ1-3; tentative D call: TRBD1 (5 bases). The germline gives CDR1 MNHEY, CDR2 SVGAGI. V was shortened by 4 bases and J by 2 bases, with 15 bases between the two germline ends. The CDR3 spans 16 residues. The CDR3 loop reads CASSSTRQKTGNTIYF. In DNA form, the CDR3 reads TGTGCCAGCAGTTCCACTCGACAGAAAACTGGAAACACCATATATTTT.

V usage is TRBV7-3 and J usage is TRBJ2-5; tentative D call: TRBD2 (7 bases). This CDR3 is 15 amino acids long. Germline CDR1 is SGHTA and CDR2 is FQGTGA. With 1 base removed from V and 1 base from J, the gap between germline ends came to 10 bases. CDR3 nucleotide sequence: TGTGCCAGCAGCTTAAAGGGGGGGATCCAAGAGACCCAGTACTTC. Its protein product is CASSLKGGIQETQYF.

The chain links TRBV28 to TRBJ1-1; perhaps TRBD1 as D (6 bases). The germline V gene encodes CDR1 MDHEN and CDR2 SYDVKM. V lost 10 bases to trimming and J lost 5 bases, with 20 bases between them. The CDR3 runs 14 residues. The CDR3 DNA is TGTGCCACGCGGGGGCCCCGGGGGGGGACTGAAGCTTTCTTT. Translation: CATRGPRGGTEAFF.

The chain recombines TRBV6-2 or TRBV6-3 with TRBJ2-3; maybe TRBD1 (5 bases). CDR1 and CDR2 from the germline V gene are MNHEY and SVGEGT. Trimming shortened V by 4 bases and J by 8 bases, and 19 bases separated the two germline ends. The CDR3 has 15 residues. The CDR3 sequence is CASSSARRGMGTQYF. CDR3 in DNA: TGTGCCAGCAGTTCGGCAAGAAGGGGCATGGGTACGCAGTATTTT.

The chain links TRBV19 to TRBJ2-6; possible D gene TRBD1, 5 bases. This CDR3 spans 16 amino acids. Trimming cost V 3 bases and J 2 bases, with 11 bases left between them. Per germline, CDR1 LNHDA and CDR2 SQIVND (reference sequence). The chain's CDR3 is CASSMGRVAGANVLTF. CDR3 DNA: TGTGCCAGTAGTATGGGCAGGGTGGCTGGGGCCAACGTCCTGACTTTC.

The rearrangement links TRBV5-1 to TRBJ2-7, with 11 bases lining up with TRBD1. Per germline, CDR1 SGHRS and CDR2 YFSETQ. After removal of 0 bases from V and 5 bases from J, the junction contained 13 bases not matched to a gene. The CDR3 totals 18 residues. The CDR3 loop is CASSLGLIGGQGEHEQYF. DNA for the CDR3: TGCGCCAGCAGCTTGGGCTTAATAGGGGGACAGGGGGAACACGAGCAGTACTTC.

This clone was counted only a few times. This chain uses TRBV4-3 with TRBJ1-6, with D possibly being TRBD1 (6 bases). There are 15 residues in the CDR3. Trimming pared 1 base from V and 9 bases from J, leaving 13 bases between. Germline V gives CDR1 LGHNA, CDR2 YSLEER. The DNA of the CDR3 is TGCGCCAGCAGCCAAGCAGGGGCGGGCTCTTCACCCCTCCACTTT. It codes for CASSQAGAGSSPLHF.